These 4 T cell receptor beta chains were sequenced from one sample in a study of blood T cell repertoires in COVID-19. TCRdb's copy holds only in-frame clones and misses some; the assay was immunoSEQ multiplex PCR. Of about 280,000 clones in the sample, roughly 85% were seen once. The sequenced material came from PBMCs or T cells enriched from blood (not recorded which). The receptors here all came from a woman aged 40 to 50 who had recovered from COVID-19.

This clone was observed a handful of times. The chain carries TRBV18 and TRBJ2-7, with 9 positions matching TRBD1. With V trimmed by 0 bases and J by 4 bases, 4 bases remained unmatched. The length of the CDR3 is 15 residues. CDR1 is KGHSH and CDR2 is LQKENI in the germline V gene. The CDR3 protein is CASSPPGQGAYEQYF. The CDR3 region has the DNA TGTGCCAGCTCACCACCGGGACAGGGAGCTTACGAGCAGTACTTC.

V usage is TRBV28 and J usage is TRBJ2-1; 7 positions agree with TRBD2. Germline CDR1 is MDHEN and CDR2 is SYDVKM. CDR3 length: 15 residues. V trimming: 5 bases; J trimming: 2 bases; junction bases outside the gene matches: 6. DNA of the CDR3: TGTGCCAGCAGTCCGGGCGGGAGAACCTACAATGAGCAGTTCTTC. It is translated as CASSPGGRTYNEQFF.

The rearrangement links TRBV7-3 to TRBJ2-1, with 13 positions matching TRBD2. The CDR3 is made up of 15 amino acids. Looked up from germline, CDR1 is SGHTA and CDR2 is FQGTGA. Unmatched junction bases numbered 5, after V lost 4 bases and J lost 8 bases. CDR3: CASSSGLAGWHEQFF. The CDR3 DNA is TGTGCCAGCAGCTCGGGACTAGCGGGATGGCATGAGCAGTTCTTC.

V gene TRBV2 combines with J gene TRBJ1-2; D is perhaps TRBD1 (5 bases). Germline-derived CDR1 and CDR2 are SNHLY and FYNNEI. CDR3 length: 13 amino acids. With 6 bases removed from V and 8 bases from J, the gap between germline ends came to 16 bases. CDR3 sequence reads: CASRTQGLSGYTF. The CDR3 DNA sequence: TGTGCCAGCAGGACTCAGGGTTTATCGGGCTACACCTTC.